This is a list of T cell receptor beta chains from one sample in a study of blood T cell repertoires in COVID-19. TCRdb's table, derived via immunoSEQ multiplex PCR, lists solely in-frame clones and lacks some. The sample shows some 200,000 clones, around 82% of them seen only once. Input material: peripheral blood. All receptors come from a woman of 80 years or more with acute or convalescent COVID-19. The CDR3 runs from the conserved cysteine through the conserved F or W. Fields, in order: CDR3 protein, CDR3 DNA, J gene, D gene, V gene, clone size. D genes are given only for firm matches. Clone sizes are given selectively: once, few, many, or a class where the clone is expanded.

CDR3aa: CATSAPRLAGGRIDTQYF
CDR3nt: TGTGCCACCAGTGCCCCTAGACTAGCGGGGGGGCGTATAGATACGCAGTATTTT
j_gene: TRBJ2-3
d_gene: TRBD2
v_gene: TRBV24-1
abundance: .

CDR3aa: CASSPPTGRGDEKLFF
CDR3nt: TGTGCCAGCAGTCCCCCTACGGGCAGGGGGGACGAAAAACTGTTTTTT
j_gene: TRBJ1-4
d_gene: TRBD1
v_gene: TRBV2
abundance: once

CDR3aa: CASSYSGGEQFF
CDR3nt: TGTGCCAGCAGCTACTCAGGGGGTGAGCAGTTCTTC
j_gene: TRBJ2-1
d_gene: TRBD1
v_gene: TRBV7-2
abundance: .

CDR3aa: CASGLDPGQSHQPQHF
CDR3nt: TGTGCTAGTGGTTTGGACCCGGGACAGAGCCATCAGCCCCAGCATTTT
j_gene: TRBJ1-5
d_gene: TRBD1
v_gene: TRBV12-5
abundance: few

CDR3aa: CASSPGLAGGPKDTQYF
CDR3nt: TGTGCCAGCAGCCCGGGACTAGCGGGAGGGCCGAAAGATACGCAGTATTTT
j_gene: TRBJ2-3
d_gene: TRBD2
v_gene: TRBV5-4
abundance: .

CDR3aa: CASREQQGRGYTF
CDR3nt: TGTGCCAGCAGAGAACAACAGGGGCGCGGCTACACCTTC
j_gene: TRBJ1-2
d_gene: TRBD1
v_gene: TRBV2
abundance: .

CDR3aa: CASSNLRDRKETQYF
CDR3nt: TGTGCCAGTAGTAACCTCCGGGACAGGAAAGAGACCCAGTACTTC
j_gene: TRBJ2-5
d_gene: TRBD1
v_gene: TRBV19
abundance: .

CDR3aa: CATRRTITENYGYTF
CDR3nt: TGTGCCACCAGGCGAACCATTACAGAAAACTATGGCTACACCTTC
j_gene: TRBJ1-2
d_gene: .
v_gene: TRBV10-3
abundance: .

CDR3aa: CASSTNDKNTEAFF
CDR3nt: TGTGCCAGCAGCACCAACGACAAGAACACTGAAGCTTTCTTT
j_gene: TRBJ1-1
d_gene: .
v_gene: TRBV6-2/TRBV6-3
abundance: few

CDR3aa: CASSSTRDTEAFF
CDR3nt: TGTGCCAGCAGCTCCACCCGGGACACTGAAGCTTTCTTT
j_gene: TRBJ1-1
d_gene: .
v_gene: TRBV3-1/TRBV3-2
abundance: .

CDR3aa: CASSPPRPSGANVLTF
CDR3nt: TGTGCCAGCTCACCACCGAGGCCCTCGGGGGCCAACGTCCTGACTTTC
j_gene: TRBJ2-6
d_gene: .
v_gene: TRBV18
abundance: .

CDR3aa: CASSPSQQVVGTEAFF
CDR3nt: TGTGCCAGCTCACCCAGCCAGCAGGTCGTCGGAACTGAAGCTTTCTTT
j_gene: TRBJ1-1
d_gene: .
v_gene: TRBV18
abundance: .

CDR3aa: CASSQLTRTAGELFF
CDR3nt: TGTGCCAGCAGCCAGTTAACTCGAACAGCCGGGGAGCTGTTTTTT
j_gene: TRBJ2-2
d_gene: .
v_gene: TRBV4-2
abundance: .

CDR3aa: CAWSVLQGGSPLHF
CDR3nt: TGTGCCTGGAGTGTCCTCCAGGGGGGTTCACCCCTCCACTTT
j_gene: TRBJ1-6
d_gene: TRBD1
v_gene: TRBV30
abundance: few

CDR3aa: CASSLDREAFF
CDR3nt: TGTGCCAGCAGCTTGGACAGGGAAGCTTTCTTT
j_gene: TRBJ1-1
d_gene: TRBD1
v_gene: TRBV7-9
abundance: few

CDR3aa: CASSRLAGALAAEQFF
CDR3nt: TGTGCCAGTAGTAGACTAGCGGGGGCCCTCGCGGCTGAGCAGTTCTTC
j_gene: TRBJ2-1
d_gene: TRBD2
v_gene: TRBV19
abundance: .

CDR3aa: CASSSGQGSNQPQHF
CDR3nt: TGTGCCAGTAGCTCCGGACAGGGGAGCAATCAGCCCCAGCATTTT
j_gene: TRBJ1-5
d_gene: TRBD1
v_gene: TRBV19
abundance: .

CDR3aa: CASSQLPAGTVRNTIYF
CDR3nt: TGTGCCAGCAGCCAATTGCCGGCGGGGACAGTACGAAACACCATATATTTT
j_gene: TRBJ1-3
d_gene: TRBD1
v_gene: TRBV3-1/TRBV3-2
abundance: .

CDR3aa: CASSEGHRGNEQYF
CDR3nt: TGTGCCAGCAGTGAGGGTCACCGAGGGAACGAGCAGTACTTC
j_gene: TRBJ2-7
d_gene: .
v_gene: TRBV25-1
abundance: once

CDR3aa: CASRTTGEGTEAFF
CDR3nt: TGTGCCAGCAGGACGACAGGGGAGGGGACTGAAGCTTTCTTT
j_gene: TRBJ1-1
d_gene: TRBD1
v_gene: TRBV3-1/TRBV3-2
abundance: .

CDR3aa: CATSRVVGYEQYF
CDR3nt: TGTGCCACCAGCAGAGTAGTCGGCTACGAGCAGTACTTC
j_gene: TRBJ2-7
d_gene: .
v_gene: TRBV15
abundance: .

CDR3aa: CASSPTSTGLEAFF
CDR3nt: TGTGCCAGCAGCCCGACTTCCACAGGGCTTGAAGCTTTCTTT
j_gene: TRBJ1-1
d_gene: .
v_gene: TRBV7-9
abundance: .

CDR3aa: CASNQLPGQSYEQYF
CDR3nt: TGTGCCAGCAACCAACTTCCGGGACAGTCCTACGAGCAGTACTTC
j_gene: TRBJ2-7
d_gene: TRBD1
v_gene: TRBV6-6
abundance: .